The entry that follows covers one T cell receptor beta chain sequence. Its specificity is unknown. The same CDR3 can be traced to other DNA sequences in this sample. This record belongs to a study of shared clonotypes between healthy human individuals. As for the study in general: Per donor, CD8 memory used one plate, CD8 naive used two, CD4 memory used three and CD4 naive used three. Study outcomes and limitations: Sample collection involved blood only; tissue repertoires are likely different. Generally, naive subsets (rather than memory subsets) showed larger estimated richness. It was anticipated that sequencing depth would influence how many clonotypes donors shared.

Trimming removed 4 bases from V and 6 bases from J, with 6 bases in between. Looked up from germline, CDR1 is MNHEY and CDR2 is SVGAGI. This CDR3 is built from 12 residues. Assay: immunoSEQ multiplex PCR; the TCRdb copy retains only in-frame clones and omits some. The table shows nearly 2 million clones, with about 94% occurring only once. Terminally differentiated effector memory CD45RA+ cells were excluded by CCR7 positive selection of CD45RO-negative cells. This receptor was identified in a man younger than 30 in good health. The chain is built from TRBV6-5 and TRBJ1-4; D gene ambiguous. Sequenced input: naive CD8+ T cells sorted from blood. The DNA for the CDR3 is TGTGCCAGCAGTTCCTCGGATGAAAAACTGTTTTTT. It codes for CASSSSDEKLFF.